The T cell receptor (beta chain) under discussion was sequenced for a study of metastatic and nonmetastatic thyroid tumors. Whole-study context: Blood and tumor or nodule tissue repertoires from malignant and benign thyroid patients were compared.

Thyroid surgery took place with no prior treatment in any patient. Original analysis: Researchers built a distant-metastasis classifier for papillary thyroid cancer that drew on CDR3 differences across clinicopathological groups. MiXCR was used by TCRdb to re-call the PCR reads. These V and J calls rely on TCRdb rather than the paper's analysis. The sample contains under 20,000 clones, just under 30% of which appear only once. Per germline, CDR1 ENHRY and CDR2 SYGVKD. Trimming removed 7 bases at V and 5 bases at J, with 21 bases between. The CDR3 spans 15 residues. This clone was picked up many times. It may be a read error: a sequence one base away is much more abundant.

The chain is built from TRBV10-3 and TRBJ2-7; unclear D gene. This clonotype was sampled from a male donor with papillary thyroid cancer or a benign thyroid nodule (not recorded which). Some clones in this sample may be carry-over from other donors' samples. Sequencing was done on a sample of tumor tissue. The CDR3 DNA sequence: TGTGCCATCATCAAAAGCGACTCCTCAATGAACGAGCAGTACTTC. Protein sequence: CAIIKSDSSMNEQYF.